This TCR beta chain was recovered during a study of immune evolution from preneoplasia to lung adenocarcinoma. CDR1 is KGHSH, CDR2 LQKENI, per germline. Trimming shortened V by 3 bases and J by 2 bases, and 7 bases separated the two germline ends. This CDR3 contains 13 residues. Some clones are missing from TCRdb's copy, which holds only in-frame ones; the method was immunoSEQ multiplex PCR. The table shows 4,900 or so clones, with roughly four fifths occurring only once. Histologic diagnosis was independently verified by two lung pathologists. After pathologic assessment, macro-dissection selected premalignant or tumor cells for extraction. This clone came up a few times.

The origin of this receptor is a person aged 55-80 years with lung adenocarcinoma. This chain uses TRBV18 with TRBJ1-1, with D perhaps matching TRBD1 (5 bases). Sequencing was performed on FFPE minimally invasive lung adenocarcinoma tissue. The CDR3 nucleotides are TGTGCCAGCTCACCGCAGGGTAACACTGAAGCTTTCTTT. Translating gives CASSPQGNTEAFF.